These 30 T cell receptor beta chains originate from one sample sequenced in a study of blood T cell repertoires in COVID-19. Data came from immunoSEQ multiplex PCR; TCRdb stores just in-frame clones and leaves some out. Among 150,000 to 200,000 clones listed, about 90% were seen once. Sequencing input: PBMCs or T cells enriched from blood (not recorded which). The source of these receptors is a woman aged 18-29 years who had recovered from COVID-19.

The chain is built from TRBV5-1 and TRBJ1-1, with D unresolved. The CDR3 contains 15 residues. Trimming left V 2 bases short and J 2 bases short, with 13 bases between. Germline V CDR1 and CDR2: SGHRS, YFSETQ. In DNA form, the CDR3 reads TGCGCCAGCAGCTTATCTTCAGACTTTAACACTGAAGCTTTCTTT. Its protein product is CASSLSSDFNTEAFF.

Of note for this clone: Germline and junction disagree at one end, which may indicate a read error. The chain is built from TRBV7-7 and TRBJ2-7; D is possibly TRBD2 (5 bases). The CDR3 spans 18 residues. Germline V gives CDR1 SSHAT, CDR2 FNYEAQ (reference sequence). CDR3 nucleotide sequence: TGTGCTAGCAGCTTATTGAGCTCACTCTGGGAGAAGGCCTACGAGCAGTACTTC. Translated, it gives CASSLLSSLWEKAYEQYF.

CDR3 in amino acids: CATRKGQGLYEQYF. The DNA for the CDR3 is TGTGCCACCAGGAAGGGACAGGGACTTTACGAGCAGTACTTC. The chain carries TRBV15 and TRBJ2-7, with 9 nucleotides matching TRBD1. The germline V gene has CDR1 LNHNV and CDR2 YYDKDF (reference sequence). The CDR3 extends over 14 amino acids. Germline trimming cut 6 bases from V and 4 bases from J; bases unmatched to any gene: 7.

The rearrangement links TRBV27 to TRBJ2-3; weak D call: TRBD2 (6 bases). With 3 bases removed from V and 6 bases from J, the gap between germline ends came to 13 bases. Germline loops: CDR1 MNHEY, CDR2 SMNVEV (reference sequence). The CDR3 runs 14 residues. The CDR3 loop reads CASSLTSLFDTQYF. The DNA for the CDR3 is TGTGCCAGCAGTTTGACTAGTTTATTCGATACGCAGTATTTT.

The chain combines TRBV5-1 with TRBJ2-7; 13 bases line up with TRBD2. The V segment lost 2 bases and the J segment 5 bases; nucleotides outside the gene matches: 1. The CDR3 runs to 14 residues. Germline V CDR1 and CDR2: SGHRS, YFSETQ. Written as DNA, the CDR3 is TGCGCCAGCAGCTTAGGACTAGCGGGAGACGAGCAGTACTTC. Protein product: CASSLGLAGDEQYF.

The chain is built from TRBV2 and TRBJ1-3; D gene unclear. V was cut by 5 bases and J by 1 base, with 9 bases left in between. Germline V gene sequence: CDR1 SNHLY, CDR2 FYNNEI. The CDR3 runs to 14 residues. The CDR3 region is CASSFGDSGNTIYF. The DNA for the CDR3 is TGTGCCAGCAGTTTCGGAGATTCTGGAAACACCATATATTTT.

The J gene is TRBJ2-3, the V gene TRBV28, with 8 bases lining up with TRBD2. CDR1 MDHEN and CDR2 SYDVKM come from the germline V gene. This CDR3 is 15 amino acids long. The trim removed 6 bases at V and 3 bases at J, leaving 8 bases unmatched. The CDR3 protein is CASSLTGGGTDTQYF. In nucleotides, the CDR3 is TGTGCCAGCAGCCTGACGGGGGGGGGAACAGATACGCAGTATTTT.

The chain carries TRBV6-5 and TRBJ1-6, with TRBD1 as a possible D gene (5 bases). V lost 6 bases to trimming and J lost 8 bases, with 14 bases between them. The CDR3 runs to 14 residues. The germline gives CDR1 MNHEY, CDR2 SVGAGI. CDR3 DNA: TGTGCCAGCAGGCGGGGCTGGTCGGATTCACCCCTCCACTTT. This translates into CASRRGWSDSPLHF.

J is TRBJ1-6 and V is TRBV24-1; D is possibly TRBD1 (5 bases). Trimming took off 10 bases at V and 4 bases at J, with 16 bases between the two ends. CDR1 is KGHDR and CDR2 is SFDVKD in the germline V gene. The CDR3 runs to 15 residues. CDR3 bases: TGTGCCACACCGCCGAAAGGGGTTTATAATTCACCCCTCCACTTT. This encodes CATPPKGVYNSPLHF.

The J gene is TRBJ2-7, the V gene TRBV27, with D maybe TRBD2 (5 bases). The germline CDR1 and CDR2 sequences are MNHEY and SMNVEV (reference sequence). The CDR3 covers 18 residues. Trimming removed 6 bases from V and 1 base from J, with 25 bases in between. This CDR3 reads CASSPPSARGSLSYEQYF. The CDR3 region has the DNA TGTGCCAGCAGCCCCCCTTCCGCTCGGGGAAGTCTGTCCTACGAGCAGTACTTC.

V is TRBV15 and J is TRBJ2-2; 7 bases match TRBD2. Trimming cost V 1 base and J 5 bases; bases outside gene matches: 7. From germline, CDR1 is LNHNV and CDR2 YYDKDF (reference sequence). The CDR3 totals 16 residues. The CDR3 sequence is CATSRGSGAGTGELFF. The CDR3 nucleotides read TGTGCCACCAGCAGAGGAAGCGGGGCCGGTACCGGGGAGCTGTTTTTT.

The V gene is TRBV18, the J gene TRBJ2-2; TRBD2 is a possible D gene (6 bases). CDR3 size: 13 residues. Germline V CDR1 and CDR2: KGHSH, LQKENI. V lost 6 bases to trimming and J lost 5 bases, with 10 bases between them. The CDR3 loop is CASSRGDTGELFF. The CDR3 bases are TGTGCCAGCTCGCGGGGAGATACCGGGGAGCTGTTTTTT.

The CDR3 sequence is CASSLKGVPDTQYF. The CDR3 DNA sequence: TGTGCCAGCAGCTTGAAGGGGGTCCCAGATACGCAGTATTTT. The rearrangement links TRBV13 to TRBJ2-3; D possibly corresponds to TRBD1 (6 bases). Looked up from germline, CDR1 is PRHDT and CDR2 is FYEKMQ (reference sequence). Trimming took 3 bases from V and 4 from J, leaving 11 bases between them. This CDR3 contains 14 residues.

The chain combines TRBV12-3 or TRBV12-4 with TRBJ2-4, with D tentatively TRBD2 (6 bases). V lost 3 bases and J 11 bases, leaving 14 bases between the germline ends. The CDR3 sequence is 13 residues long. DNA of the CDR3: TGTGCCAGCAGTTTGGGACGGGGAGGTGTTCAGTACTTC. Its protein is CASSLGRGGVQYF.

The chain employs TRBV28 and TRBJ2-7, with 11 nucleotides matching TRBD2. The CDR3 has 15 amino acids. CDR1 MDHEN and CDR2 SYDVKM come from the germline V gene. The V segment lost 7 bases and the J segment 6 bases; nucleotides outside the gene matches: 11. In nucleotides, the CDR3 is TGTGCCAGCACCACAATAGCGGGAGGGCCTTTCGAGCAGTACTTC. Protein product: CASTTIAGGPFEQYF.

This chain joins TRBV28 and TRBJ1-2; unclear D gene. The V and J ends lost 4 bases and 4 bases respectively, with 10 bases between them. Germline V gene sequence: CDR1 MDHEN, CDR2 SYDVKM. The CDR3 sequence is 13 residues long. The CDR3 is CASSYQTAYGYTF. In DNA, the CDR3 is TGTGCCAGCAGTTACCAAACAGCCTATGGCTACACCTTC.

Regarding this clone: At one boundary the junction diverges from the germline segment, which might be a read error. The CDR3 loop reads CASSQVGGQGHF. CDR3 DNA sequence: TGTGCCAGCAGCCAAGTCGGGGGACAGGGGCATTTT. The gene calls are TRBV14 and TRBJ1-3; 10 bases are a match to TRBD1. The germline V gene encodes CDR1 SGHDN and CDR2 FVKESK. The CDR3 is made up of 12 amino acids. Based on the CDR3 plus reference TRBV14 and TRBJ1-3, the full variable domain is EAGVTQFPSHSVIEKGQTVTLRCDPISGHDNLYWYRRVMGKEIKFLLHFVKESKQDESGMPNNRFLAERTGGTYSTLKVQPAELEDSGVYFCASSQVGGQGHFGEGSWLTVV.

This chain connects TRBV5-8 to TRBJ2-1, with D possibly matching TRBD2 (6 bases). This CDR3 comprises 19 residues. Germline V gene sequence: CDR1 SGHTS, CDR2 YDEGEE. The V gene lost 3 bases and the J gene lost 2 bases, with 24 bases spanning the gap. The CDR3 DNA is TGTGCCAGCAGCTCAGACCCTCGGTCTAGCGCCTTGCCCTACAATGAGCAGTTCTTC. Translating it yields CASSSDPRSSALPYNEQFF.

Here the CDR3 reads CASSGGVWTGELFF. CDR3 coding DNA: TGTGCCAGTAGCGGGGGGGTCTGGACCGGGGAGCTGTTTTTT. The chain combines TRBV2 with TRBJ2-2; 11 bases align to TRBD2. Germline V gene lookup returns CDR1 SNHLY and CDR2 FYNNEI. With V trimmed by 9 bases and J by 5 bases, 5 bases remained unmatched. The CDR3 extends over 14 amino acids.

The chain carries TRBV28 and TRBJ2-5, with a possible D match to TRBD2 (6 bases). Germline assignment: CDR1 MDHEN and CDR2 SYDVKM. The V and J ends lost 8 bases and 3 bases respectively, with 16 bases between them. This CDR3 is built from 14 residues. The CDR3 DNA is TGTGCCAGCTTTAGAGGGGAGGTCAAAGAGACCCAGTACTTC. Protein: CASFRGEVKETQYF.

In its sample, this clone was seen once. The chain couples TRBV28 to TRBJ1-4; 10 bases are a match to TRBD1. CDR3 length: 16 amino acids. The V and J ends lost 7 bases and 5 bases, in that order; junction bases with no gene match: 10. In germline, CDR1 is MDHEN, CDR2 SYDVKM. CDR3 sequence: CASTGIPGQGNEKLFF. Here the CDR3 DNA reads TGTGCCAGCACCGGAATCCCGGGACAGGGGAATGAAAAACTGTTTTTT.

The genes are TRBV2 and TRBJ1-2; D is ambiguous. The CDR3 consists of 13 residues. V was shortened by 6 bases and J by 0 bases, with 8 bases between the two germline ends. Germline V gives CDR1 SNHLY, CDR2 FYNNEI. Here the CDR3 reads CASRVSANYGYTF. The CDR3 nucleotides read TGTGCCAGCAGAGTCAGCGCTAACTATGGCTACACCTTC.

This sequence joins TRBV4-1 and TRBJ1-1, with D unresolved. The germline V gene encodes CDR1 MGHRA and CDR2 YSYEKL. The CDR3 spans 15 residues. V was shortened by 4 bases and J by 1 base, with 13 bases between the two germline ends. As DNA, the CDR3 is TGCGCCAGCAGCCCCCAGCGTTTTGGGAACACTGAAGCTTTCTTT. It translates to CASSPQRFGNTEAFF.

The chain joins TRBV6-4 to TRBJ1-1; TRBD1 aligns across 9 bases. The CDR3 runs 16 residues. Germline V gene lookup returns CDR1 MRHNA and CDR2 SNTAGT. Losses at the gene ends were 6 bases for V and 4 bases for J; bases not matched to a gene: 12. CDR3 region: CASSSTGGLPSTEAFF. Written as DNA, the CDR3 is TGTGCCAGCAGCTCGACAGGGGGACTACCGAGCACTGAAGCTTTCTTT.

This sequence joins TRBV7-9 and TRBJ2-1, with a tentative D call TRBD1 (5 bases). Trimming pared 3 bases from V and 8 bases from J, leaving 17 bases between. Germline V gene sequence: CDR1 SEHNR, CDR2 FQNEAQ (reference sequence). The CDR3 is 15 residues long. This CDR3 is CASSFTDTRADEQFF. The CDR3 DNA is TGTGCCAGCAGCTTCACGGACACACGGGCGGATGAGCAGTTCTTC.

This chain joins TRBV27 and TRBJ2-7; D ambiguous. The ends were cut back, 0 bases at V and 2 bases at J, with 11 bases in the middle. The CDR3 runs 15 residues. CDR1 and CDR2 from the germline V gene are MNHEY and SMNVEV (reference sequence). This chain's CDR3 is CASSLSASFTYEQYF. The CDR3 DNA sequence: TGTGCCAGCAGTTTATCGGCCTCATTCACCTACGAGCAGTACTTC.

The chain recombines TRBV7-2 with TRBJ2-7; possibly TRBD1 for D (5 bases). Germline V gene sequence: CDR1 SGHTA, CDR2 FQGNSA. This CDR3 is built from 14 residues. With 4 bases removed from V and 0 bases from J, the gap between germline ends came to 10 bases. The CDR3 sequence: CASSYRTTSYEQYF. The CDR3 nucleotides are TGTGCCAGCAGCTACCGGACAACCTCCTACGAGCAGTACTTC.

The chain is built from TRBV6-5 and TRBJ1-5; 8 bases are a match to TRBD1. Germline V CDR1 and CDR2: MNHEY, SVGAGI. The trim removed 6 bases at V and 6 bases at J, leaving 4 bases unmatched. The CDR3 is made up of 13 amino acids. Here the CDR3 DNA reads TGTGCCAGCAGAACAGGGGGAGGTCAGCCCCAGCATTTT. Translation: CASRTGGGQPQHF.

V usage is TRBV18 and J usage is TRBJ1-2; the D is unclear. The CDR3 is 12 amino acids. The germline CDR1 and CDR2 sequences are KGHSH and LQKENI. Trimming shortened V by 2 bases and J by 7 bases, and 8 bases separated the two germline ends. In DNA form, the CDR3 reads TGTGCCAGCTCACCAGTGACGGGTGGCTACACCTTC. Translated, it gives CASSPVTGGYTF.

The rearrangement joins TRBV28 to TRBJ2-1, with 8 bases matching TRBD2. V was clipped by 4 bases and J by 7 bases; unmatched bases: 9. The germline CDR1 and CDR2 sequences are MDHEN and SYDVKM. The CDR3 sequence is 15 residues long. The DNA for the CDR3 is TGTGCCAGCAGTTACCTCGGGGGGGAGGGAAATGAGCAGTTCTTC. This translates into CASSYLGGEGNEQFF.